The T cell receptor beta chain under discussion was sequenced for a study of vaccination and CD4 T cells after COVID-19. Points from the study as a whole: Apart from involving relatively few convalescent patients, the work omitted early post-infection timepoints.

CD4+ T cells that had been cultured provided DNA sequenced with the Oncomine TCR Beta short-read assay. The template was genomic DNA from cultured CD4+ T cells. TCRdb ran MiXCR on the PCR reads and lists one entry per CDR3 protein. The sample comprises 8,700 or so distinct CDR3 sequences, about 28% of which are singletons, and roughly 25% rests with the top ten. Concerning this clonotype itself: The antigen is not known.

Treatment reported: roughly ten-day PBMC culture with coronavirus spike peptide pools or control peptides (ViraFEST assay). During the years 2011-2018, before the COVID-19 pandemic, the unexposed donor's CD4+ T cells were collected. T cells were expanded with peptide pools, and expanded clonotypes were identified by TCR sequencing. The CDR3 is 15 amino acids. V lost 1 base, J lost 3 bases, and 5 bases stayed unmatched. Per germline, CDR1 SGHTA and CDR2 FQGNSA. The origin of this receptor is a human donor in good health. V usage is TRBV7-2 and J usage is TRBJ2-7, with 8 nucleotides matching TRBD1. Sequencing was performed on CD4+ T cells from blood, cultured in vitro. The CDR3 nucleotides read TGTGCCAGCAGCTTAGTGGGACAGGATATCTACGAGCAGTACTTC. Translating gives CASSLVGQDIYEQYF.